This TCR beta chain was sequenced during a study of T cell repertoires in cytomegalovirus infection. Overall study context: Shared public TCR beta signatures pointed to both CMV infection and a matching HLA type. Study-wide points: People with CMV and the relevant HLA were identified by cumulative public TCR beta family frequency. The ex vivo response was dominated by HLA-C-restricted CMV-specific TCR beta clonotypes.

The ends lost 8 bases at V and 7 bases at J; junction bases unmatched: 11. Germline lookup yields CDR1 DFQATT and CDR2 SNEGSKA (reference sequence). There are 13 residues in the CDR3. TCRdb fed the reads into MiXCR, producing one record per CDR3 protein. Of 180,000 or so distinct CDR3 sequences in the sample, roughly 17% were seen once. Comment on this clonotype: Its antigen is unidentified.

The sample consisted of CD8+ T cells from PBMCs. The V call is TRBV20-1, the J call TRBJ2-1; TRBD1 matches 7 bases. The sequence was collected from a human donor in good health (CMV status not recorded). Some clones in this sample may be carry-over from other donors' samples. Here the CDR3 DNA reads TGCAGTCTCTCCGGCAGGGGGTCAAATGAGCAGTTCTTC. Its protein product is CSLSGRGSNEQFF.